This entry is about one T cell receptor (beta chain). Followed over time, Seattle patients had been enrolled while infection was active. The J segment lost 9 bases and the V segment lost 3 bases, leaving 3 bases of the junction unmatched. The CDR3 loop spans 13 amino acids. Per germline, CDR1 SNHLY and CDR2 FYNNEI. This entry is derived from a study of blood T cell repertoires in COVID-19. Measured with immunoSEQ multiplex PCR; TCRdb has only the in-frame clones, and not every one. Among roughly 340,000 clones listed, almost 90% were seen once. The sequenced sample was peripheral blood. The V and J genes are TRBV2 and TRBJ1-2, with 11 bases aligning to TRBD1. This receptor was identified in a woman aged 70-85 years with COVID-19, enrolled during active disease. The CDR3: CASSDGQGASYTF. The CDR3 nucleotides are TGTGCCAGCAGTGACGGACAGGGGGCTAGCTACACCTTC. The entire variable domain, with the rest obtained from reference TRBV2 and TRBJ1-2, is as follows: EPEVTQTPSHQVTQMGQEVILRCVPISNHLYFYWYRQILGQKVEFLVSFYNNEISEKSEIFDDQFSVERPDGSNFTLKIRSTKLEDSAMYFCASSDGQGASYTFGSGTRLTVV.